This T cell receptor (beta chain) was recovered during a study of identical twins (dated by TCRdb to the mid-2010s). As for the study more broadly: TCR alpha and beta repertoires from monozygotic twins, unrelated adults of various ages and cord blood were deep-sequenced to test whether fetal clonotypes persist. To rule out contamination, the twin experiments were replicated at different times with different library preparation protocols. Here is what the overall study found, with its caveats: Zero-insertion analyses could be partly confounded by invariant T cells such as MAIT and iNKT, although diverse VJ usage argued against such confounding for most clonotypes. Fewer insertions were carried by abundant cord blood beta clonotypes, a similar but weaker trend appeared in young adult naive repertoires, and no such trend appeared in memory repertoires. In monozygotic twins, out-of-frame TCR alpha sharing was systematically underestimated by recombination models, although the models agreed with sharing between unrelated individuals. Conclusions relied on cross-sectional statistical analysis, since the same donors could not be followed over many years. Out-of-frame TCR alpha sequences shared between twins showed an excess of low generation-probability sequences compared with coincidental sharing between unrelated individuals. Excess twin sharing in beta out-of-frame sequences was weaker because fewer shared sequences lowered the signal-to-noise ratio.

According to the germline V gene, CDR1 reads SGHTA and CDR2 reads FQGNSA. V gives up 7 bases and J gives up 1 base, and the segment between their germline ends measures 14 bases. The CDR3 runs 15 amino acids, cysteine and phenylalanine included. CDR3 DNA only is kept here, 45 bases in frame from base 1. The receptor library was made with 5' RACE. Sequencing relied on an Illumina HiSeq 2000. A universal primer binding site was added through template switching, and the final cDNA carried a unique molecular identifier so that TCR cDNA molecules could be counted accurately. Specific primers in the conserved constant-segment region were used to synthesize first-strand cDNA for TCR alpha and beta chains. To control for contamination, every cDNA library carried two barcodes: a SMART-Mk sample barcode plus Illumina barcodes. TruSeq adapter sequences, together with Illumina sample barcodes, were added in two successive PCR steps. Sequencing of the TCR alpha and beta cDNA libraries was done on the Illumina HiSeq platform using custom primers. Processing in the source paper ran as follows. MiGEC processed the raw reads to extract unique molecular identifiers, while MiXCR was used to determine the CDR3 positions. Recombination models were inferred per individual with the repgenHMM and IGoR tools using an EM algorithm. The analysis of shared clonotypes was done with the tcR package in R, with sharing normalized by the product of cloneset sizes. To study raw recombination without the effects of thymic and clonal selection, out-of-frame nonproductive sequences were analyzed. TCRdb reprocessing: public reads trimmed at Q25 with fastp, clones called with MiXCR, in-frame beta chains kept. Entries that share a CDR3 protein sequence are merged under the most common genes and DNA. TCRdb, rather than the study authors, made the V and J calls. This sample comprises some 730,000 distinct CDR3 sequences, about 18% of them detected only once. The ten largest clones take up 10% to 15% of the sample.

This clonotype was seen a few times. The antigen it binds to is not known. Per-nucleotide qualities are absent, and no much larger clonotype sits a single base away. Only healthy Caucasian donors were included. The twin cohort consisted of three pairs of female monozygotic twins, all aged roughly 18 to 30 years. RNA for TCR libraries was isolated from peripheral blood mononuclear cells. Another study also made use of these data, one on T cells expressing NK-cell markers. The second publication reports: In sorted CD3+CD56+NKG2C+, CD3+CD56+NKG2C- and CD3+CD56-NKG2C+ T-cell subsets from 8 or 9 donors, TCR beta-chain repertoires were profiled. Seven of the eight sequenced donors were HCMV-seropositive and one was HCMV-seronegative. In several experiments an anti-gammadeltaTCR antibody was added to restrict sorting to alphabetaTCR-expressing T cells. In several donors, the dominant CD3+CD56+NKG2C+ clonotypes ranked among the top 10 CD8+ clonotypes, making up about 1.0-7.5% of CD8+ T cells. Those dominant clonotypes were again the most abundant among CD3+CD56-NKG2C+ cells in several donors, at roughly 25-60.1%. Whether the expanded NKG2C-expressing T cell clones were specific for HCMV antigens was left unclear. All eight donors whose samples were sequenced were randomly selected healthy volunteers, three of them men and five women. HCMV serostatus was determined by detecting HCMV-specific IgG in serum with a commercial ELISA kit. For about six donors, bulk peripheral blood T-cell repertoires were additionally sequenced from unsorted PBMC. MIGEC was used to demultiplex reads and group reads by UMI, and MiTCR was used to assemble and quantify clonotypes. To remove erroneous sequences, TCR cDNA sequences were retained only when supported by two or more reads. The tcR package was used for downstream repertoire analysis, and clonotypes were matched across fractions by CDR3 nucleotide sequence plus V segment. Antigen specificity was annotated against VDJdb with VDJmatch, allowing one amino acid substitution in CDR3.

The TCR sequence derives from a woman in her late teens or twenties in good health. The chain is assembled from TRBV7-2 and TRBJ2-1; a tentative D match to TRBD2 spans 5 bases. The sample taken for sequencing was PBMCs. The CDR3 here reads CASTQRSPSYNEQFF. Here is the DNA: TGTGCCAGCACTCAGCGGTCCCCTTCCTACAATGAGCAGTTCTTC.